This T cell receptor (beta chain) was sequenced in a study of preoperative IRX-2 immunotherapy in early breast cancer. Profiled with immunoSEQ multiplex PCR; TCRdb holds only in-frame clones, not every one. The sample yields roughly 25,000 clones, about 83% seen once. As for treatment: preoperative locoregional IRX-2 cytokine immunotherapy. Germline lookup yields CDR1 SQVTM and CDR2 ANQGSEA. The J segment lost 1 base and the V segment lost 8 bases, leaving 7 bases of the junction unmatched. The CDR3 runs 13 residues. The sequence was obtained from a human donor with breast cancer. The chain employs TRBV29-1 and TRBJ1-1; TRBD1 aligns across 7 bases. Sequencing was performed on lymph node tissue, taken before IRX-2 immunotherapy. The CDR3 DNA reads as TGCAGCATTTTAGCAGGGGGGAACACTGAAGCTTTCTTT. It yields the protein CSILAGGNTEAFF.